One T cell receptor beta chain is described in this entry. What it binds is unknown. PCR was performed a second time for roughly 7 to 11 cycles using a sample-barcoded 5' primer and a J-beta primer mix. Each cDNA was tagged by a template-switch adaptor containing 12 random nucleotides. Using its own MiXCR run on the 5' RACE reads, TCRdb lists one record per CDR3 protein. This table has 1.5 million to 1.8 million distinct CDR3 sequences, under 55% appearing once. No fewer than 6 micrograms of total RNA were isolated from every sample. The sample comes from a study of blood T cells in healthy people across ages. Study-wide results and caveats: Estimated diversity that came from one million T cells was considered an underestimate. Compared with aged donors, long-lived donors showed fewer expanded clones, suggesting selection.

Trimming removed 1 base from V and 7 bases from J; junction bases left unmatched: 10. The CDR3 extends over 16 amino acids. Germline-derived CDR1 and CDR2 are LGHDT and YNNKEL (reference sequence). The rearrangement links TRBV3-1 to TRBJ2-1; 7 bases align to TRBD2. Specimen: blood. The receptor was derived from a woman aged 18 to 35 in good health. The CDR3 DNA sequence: TGTGCCAGCAGCCAAGCCCTTCACGGGGGGTCTAATGAGCAGTTCTTC. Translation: CASSQALHGGSNEQFF.